This T cell receptor beta chain was documented in a study of T cells in Graves' hyperthyroidism and ophthalmopathy. TCR beta CDR3 regions were amplified from RNA transcripts. The HTBI primer set served for first-round RT-PCR of the TCR CDR3. TCRdb fed the multiplex PCR reads into MiXCR, producing one record per CDR3 protein. This table holds around 340,000 distinct CDR3 sequences, around a sixth found once. Unmatched junction bases numbered 11, after V lost 11 bases and J lost 6 bases. The CDR3 loop spans 14 amino acids. This rearrangement joins TRBV12-3 or TRBV12-4 to TRBJ2-1, with TRBD2 matching 9 bases. The source is a woman between 45 and 65 years old with Graves' hyperthyroidism. The sequencing sample was made of blood. This CDR3 reads CACQGGGAVNEQFF. CDR3 nucleotide sequence: TGTGCCTGCCAGGGCGGGGGGGCGGTCAATGAGCAGTTCTTC.